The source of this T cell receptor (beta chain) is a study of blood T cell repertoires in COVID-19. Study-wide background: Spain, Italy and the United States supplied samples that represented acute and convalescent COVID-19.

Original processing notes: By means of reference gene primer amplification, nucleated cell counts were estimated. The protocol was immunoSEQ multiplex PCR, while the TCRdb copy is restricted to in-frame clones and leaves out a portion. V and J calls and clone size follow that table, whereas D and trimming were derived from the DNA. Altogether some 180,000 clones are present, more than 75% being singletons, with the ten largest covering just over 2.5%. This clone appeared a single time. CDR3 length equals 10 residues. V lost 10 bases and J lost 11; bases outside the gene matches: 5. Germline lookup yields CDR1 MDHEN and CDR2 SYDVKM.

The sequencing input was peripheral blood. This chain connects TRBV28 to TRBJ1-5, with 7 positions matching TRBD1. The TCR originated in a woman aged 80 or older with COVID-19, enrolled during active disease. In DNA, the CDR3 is TGTGCCACCGTGACAGGGACCCAGCATTTT. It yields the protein CATVTGTQHF. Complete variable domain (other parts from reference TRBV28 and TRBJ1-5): DVKVTQSSRYLVKRTGEKVFLECVQDMDHENMFWYRQDPGLGLRLIYFSYDVKMKEKGDIPEGYSVSREKKERFSLILESASTNQTSMYLCATVTGTQHFGDGTRLSIL.